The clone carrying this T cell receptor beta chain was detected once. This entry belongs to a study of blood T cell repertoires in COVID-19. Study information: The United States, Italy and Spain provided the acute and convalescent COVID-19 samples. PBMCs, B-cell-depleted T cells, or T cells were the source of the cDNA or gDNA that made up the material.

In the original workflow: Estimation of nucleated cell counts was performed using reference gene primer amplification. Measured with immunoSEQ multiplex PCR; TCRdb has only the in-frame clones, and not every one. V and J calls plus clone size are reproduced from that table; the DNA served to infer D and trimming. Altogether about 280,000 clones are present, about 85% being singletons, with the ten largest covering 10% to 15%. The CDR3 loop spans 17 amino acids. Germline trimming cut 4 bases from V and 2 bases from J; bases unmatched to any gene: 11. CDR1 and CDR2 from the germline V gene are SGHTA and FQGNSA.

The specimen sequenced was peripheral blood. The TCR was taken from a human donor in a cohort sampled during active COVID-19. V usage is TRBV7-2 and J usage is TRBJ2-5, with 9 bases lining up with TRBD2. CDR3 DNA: TGTGCCAGCAGCTCCGGATCTAGCGGGATGCAACAAGAGACCCAGTACTTC. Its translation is CASSSGSSGMQQETQYF.